Given below is one TCR beta chain in context. Antigen specificity is unknown. The entry originates in a study of OX40 agonist ivuxolimab in advanced cancers. Overall study: Patients were given ivuxolimab, an antibody that agonizes OX40 (CD134). Treatment received earlier with anti-PD-1, anti-PD-L1 or anti-CTLA-4 agents was allowed, and more than 35% had some.

Method: immunoSEQ multiplex PCR; TCRdb's copy keeps in-frame clones and lacks some. The sample includes roughly 43,000 clones, roughly 90% of them seen just once. Trimming stripped 0 bases from V and 0 bases from J, with 17 bases between. There are 18 residues in the CDR3. CDR1 is ENHRY, CDR2 SYGVKD, per germline. Broader study findings: Researchers did not establish what antigens the expanded peripheral T cells target. Expanded clones were, on average, more numerous among CD8+ T cells than CD4+.

The sequence derives from an adult with an advanced solid tumor such as melanoma, head and neck, liver or kidney cancer. Sequenced here: CD4+ or CD8+ T cells sorted from blood, sampled in a trial of the OX40 agonist ivuxolimab. The chain combines TRBV10-3 with TRBJ1-2, with no clear D. The CDR3 loop reads CAISESVGEGPSNYGYTF. The CDR3 bases are TGTGCCATCAGTGAGTCGGTCGGAGAAGGGCCTTCTAACTATGGCTACACCTTC.